The present TCR beta chain was sequenced within a study of identical twins. A universal primer site arose from template switching, and cDNA bore unique molecular identifiers. TCRdb independently ran MiXCR on the 5' RACE reads; one entry per CDR3 protein. The sample has about 520,000 distinct CDR3 sequences, under 25% seen once. Trimming removed 3 bases at V and 7 bases at J, with 15 bases between. Germline assignment: CDR1 SGHAT and CDR2 FQNNGV. There are 15 residues in the CDR3. This clonotype was picked up a small number of times. The data also belong to a second study, concerning T cells expressing NK-cell markers. From that paper: Among the eight sequenced donors, seven tested HCMV-seropositive and one tested seronegative. Of CD8+ T cells, about 1.0-7.5% belonged to dominant NKG2C+ clonotypes in several donors. HCMV specificity was not established for the expanded NKG2C+ T cell clones.

Sequencing input: CD4+ T cells sorted from blood. This clonotype was obtained from a woman younger than 35 in good health. The chain uses TRBV11-2 and TRBJ2-2; tentatively, D is TRBD2 (5 bases). CDR3: CASSFRRQGGGELFF. CDR3 DNA: TGTGCCAGCAGCTTCCGCAGGCAAGGAGGCGGGGAGCTGTTTTTT.